In this sample, the clone carrying this TCR beta chain turned up many times. Starting material of roughly 0.45 ug total RNA yielded TCR beta cDNA via a constant-region primer. Libraries of TCR beta came from three nested multiplex PCR rounds with slightly modified ARM-PCR. Both of the initial two PCR rounds ran for about 11 cycles and employed TRBV1-TRBV30 forward primers alongside a C-beta reverse primer. MiXCR was run by TCRdb on the multiplex PCR reads, yielding one entry per CDR3 protein. Of some 180,000 distinct CDR3 sequences in the sample, about 60% were seen once. Unsorted whole blood supplied the RNA, and germline DNA was extracted too. Patients were treatment-naive with chronic HBV infection. Germline-derived CDR1 and CDR2 are SGHNT and YENEEA. Losses at the gene ends were 5 bases for V and 1 base for J; bases not matched to a gene: 5. The CDR3 totals 15 residues. The data stem from a study of tumor-infiltrating lymphocytes in primary liver carcinoma.

The TCR originated in a man aged 35 to 55 with primary liver carcinoma and hepatitis B virus infection. V and J are TRBV11-3 and TRBJ2-1, with 7 bases that match TRBD1. Sequenced material: peripheral blood. CDR3 coding DNA: TGTGCCAGCAGCCCCGGGACAGCTTCCTACAATGAGCAGTTCTTC. It encodes CASSPGTASYNEQFF.